This T cell receptor (beta chain) is drawn from a study of blood T cell repertoires in COVID-19. Overall study context: From T cells, B-cell-depleted T cells, or PBMCs came the material, which was cDNA or gDNA.

Germline V gene lookup returns CDR1 MGHDK and CDR2 SYGVNS. The CDR3 consists of 15 residues. The J segment lost 5 bases and the V segment lost 4 bases, leaving 10 bases of the junction unmatched. Authors' processing steps: For nucleated cells, counts were estimated from reference gene primer amplification. Measured with immunoSEQ multiplex PCR; TCRdb has only the in-frame clones, and not every one. That table supplies the V and J calls and clone size; D and trimming were determined from the DNA. The top ten clones hold approximately 4% of a sample with around 20,000 clones, about 90% of them seen once.

Material: peripheral blood. The clonotype was recovered from a human donor in a cohort sampled during active COVID-19. The chain recombines TRBV25-1 with TRBJ1-1; 7 bases are a match to TRBD1. The CDR3 DNA follows: TGTGCCAGCAGTGGCCACAAGGGGGCCAAGACTGAAGCTTTCTTT. Protein sequence: CASSGHKGAKTEAFF.